The 5 T cell receptor beta chains reported below all come from one sample, sequenced in a study of blood T cell repertoires in COVID-19. Using immunoSEQ multiplex PCR, the repertoire was profiled, and TCRdb retains in-frame clones only, with some absent. The sample has fewer than 130,000 clones, 75% to 90% seen once. Sequenced: peripheral blood. The receptors originated from a woman of 80 years or more with acute or convalescent COVID-19.

Here the CDR3 DNA reads TGTGCCAGCAGCTGGGGGAGCGGGGGGGCTACCCAAGAGACCCAGTACTTC. It yields the protein CASSWGSGGATQETQYF. J is TRBJ2-5 and V is TRBV5-8; 10 nucleotides align to TRBD2. Per germline, CDR1 SGHTS and CDR2 YDEGEE. This CDR3 is 17 amino acids long. The J segment lost 1 base and the V segment lost 3 bases, leaving 9 bases of the junction unmatched.

This clone was seen once. The chain uses TRBV29-1 and TRBJ2-7; perhaps TRBD1 as D (5 bases). CDR1 and CDR2 (germline): SQVTM, ANQGSEA. The CDR3 is 13 amino acids. V was shortened by 3 bases and J by 2 bases, with 11 bases between the two germline ends. Written as DNA, the CDR3 is TGCAGCGTTGATGTACCAGGGCCCTACGAGCAGTACTTC. Protein: CSVDVPGPYEQYF.

The gene calls are TRBV6-2 or TRBV6-3 and TRBJ1-5; TRBD1 agrees at 11 bases. The germline CDR1 and CDR2 sequences are MNHEY and SVGEGT. The CDR3 is 17 residues long. Trimming removed 1 base from V and 7 bases from J; junction bases left unmatched: 9. CDR3 nucleotides: TGTGCCAGCAGTTACTTAGTTCGGACAGGGGGCAGCCAGCCCCAGCATTTT. Translation: CASSYLVRTGGSQPQHF.

V is TRBV24-1 and J is TRBJ2-1; TRBD2 aligns across 9 bases. The germline CDR1 and CDR2 sequences are KGHDR and SFDVKD. J lost 5 bases, V lost 3 bases, and 7 bases had no gene match. The length of the CDR3 is 16 residues. CDR3 residues: CATSDAIAGANNEQFF. In DNA, the CDR3 is TGTGCCACCAGTGATGCGATAGCGGGGGCTAACAATGAGCAGTTCTTC.

The gene calls are TRBV10-3 and TRBJ2-2, with 13 bases fitting TRBD2. This CDR3 has 18 residues. CDR1 ENHRY and CDR2 SYGVKD come from the germline V gene. With V trimmed by 0 bases and J by 1 base, 2 bases remained unmatched. CDR3 sequence reads: CAISESGLAGWNTGELFF. As DNA, the CDR3 is TGTGCCATCAGTGAGTCGGGACTAGCGGGGTGGAACACCGGGGAGCTGTTTTTT.